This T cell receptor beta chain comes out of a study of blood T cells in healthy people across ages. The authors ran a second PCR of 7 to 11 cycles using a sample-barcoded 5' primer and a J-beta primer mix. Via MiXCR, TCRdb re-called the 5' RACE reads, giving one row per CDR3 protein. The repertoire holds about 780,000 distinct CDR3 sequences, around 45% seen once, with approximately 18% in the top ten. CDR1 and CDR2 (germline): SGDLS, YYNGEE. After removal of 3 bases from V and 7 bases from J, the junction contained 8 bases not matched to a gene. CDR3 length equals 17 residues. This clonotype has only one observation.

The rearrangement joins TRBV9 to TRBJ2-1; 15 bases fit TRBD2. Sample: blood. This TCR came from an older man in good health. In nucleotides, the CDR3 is TGTGCCAGCAGCGGAGAACCTGGGACTAGCGGGAGGAATGAGCAGTTCTTC. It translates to CASSGEPGTSGRNEQFF.